Presented here are 7 T cell receptor beta chains from one specimen sequenced in a study of cytomegalovirus exposure and HLA in healthy donors. With 60 Vbeta and 13 Jbeta primers, the PCR was carried out. Method: immunoSEQ multiplex PCR; TCRdb's copy keeps in-frame clones and lacks some. The sample yields some 150,000 clones, roughly 80% seen once. Sequenced: PBMCs. The receptor source for this set is a man in his forties or fifties in good health and CMV-seropositive.

Points on this clone: Other DNA sequences in this sample translate to the same CDR3. The CDR3 DNA is TGTGCCAGTAGCCCGGGACAGTACAATGAGCAGTTCTTC. This translates into CASSPGQYNEQFF. V usage is TRBV19 and J usage is TRBJ2-1; 7 positions match TRBD1. V shed 6 bases, J shed 4 bases, and the junction held 3 bases outside the gene matches. Per the germline V gene, CDR1 is LNHDA and CDR2 is SQIVND (reference sequence). This CDR3 is built from 13 residues. Full variable domain (rest looked up from reference TRBV19 and TRBJ2-1): DGGITQSPKYLFRKEGQNVTLSCEQNLNHDAMYWYRQDPGQGLRLIYYSQIVNDFQKGDIAEGYSVSREKKESFPLTVTSAQKNPTAFYLCASSPGQYNEQFFGPGTRLTVL.

The count of this clone is one. The chain combines TRBV27 with TRBJ2-7; 7 nucleotides agree with TRBD1. V trimming: 3 bases; J trimming: 6 bases; junction bases outside the gene matches: 11. The CDR3 covers 15 residues. Germline values: CDR1 MNHEY, CDR2 SMNVEV (reference sequence). The CDR3: CASSLDRTRLSEQYF. CDR3 nucleotides: TGTGCCAGCAGTTTGGACAGGACGCGTCTAAGCGAGCAGTACTTC.

The genes are TRBV7-9 and TRBJ1-1; 7 bases agree with TRBD1. Germline V gene sequence: CDR1 SEHNR, CDR2 FQNEAQ (reference sequence). The CDR3 sequence is 14 residues long. V shed 4 bases and J 2 bases; nucleotides not matched to a gene: 4. DNA of the CDR3: TGTGCCAGCAGCTACCGGGACAGTAACACTGAAGCTTTCTTT. It encodes CASSYRDSNTEAFF.

In its sample, this clone was seen once. This chain joins TRBV7-2 and TRBJ2-7, with D tentatively TRBD2 (7 bases). The V gene lost 2 bases and the J gene lost 5 bases, with 25 bases spanning the gap. This CDR3 spans 18 amino acids. Looked up from germline, CDR1 is SGHTA and CDR2 is FQGNSA. The CDR3 is CASSLSGGIVGGENEQYF. Here the CDR3 DNA reads TGTGCCAGCAGCTTAAGTGGGGGGATTGTAGGGGGGGAGAACGAGCAGTACTTC.

This chain connects TRBV28 to TRBJ2-1; 8 bases agree with TRBD2. Germline lookup yields CDR1 MDHEN and CDR2 SYDVKM. V shed 6 bases and J 8 bases; nucleotides not matched to a gene: 9. CDR3 size: 14 residues. CDR3 amino acids: CASRSGSPLDEQFF. CDR3 DNA sequence: TGTGCCAGCAGGAGCGGGAGTCCCCTGGATGAGCAGTTCTTC.

The chain couples TRBV6-5 to TRBJ1-2; D is uncertain. Germline values: CDR1 MNHEY, CDR2 SVGAGI. V was cut by 6 bases and J by 5 bases, with 10 bases left in between. This CDR3 contains 12 residues. The CDR3 DNA is TGTGCCAGCAGCCAAGGGAGGTATGGCTACACCTTC. It yields the protein CASSQGRYGYTF.

V gene TRBV10-3 combines with J gene TRBJ1-2; D possibly corresponds to TRBD1 (6 bases). Germline CDR1 ENHRY, CDR2 SYGVKD. Trimming left V 6 bases short and J 0 bases short, with 11 bases between. The CDR3 loop spans 14 amino acids. The CDR3 bases are TGTGCCATCAGGGAGGGGGGGACTAACTATGGCTACACCTTC. Encoded protein: CAIREGGTNYGYTF.